This TCR beta chain derives from a study of T cell repertoires in cytomegalovirus infection. Study-wide context: Shared public TCR beta signatures pointed to both CMV infection and a matching HLA type. Regarding the study as a whole: The cumulative frequency of public TCR beta families distinguished individuals who carried CMV together with the relevant HLA. There were HLA-C-restricted CMV-specific TCR beta clonotypes dominating the ex vivo response.

Each CDR3 protein gets one entry after TCRdb re-called the reads with MiXCR. The top ten hold about 9.4% of the sample, which has around 130,000 distinct CDR3 sequences, roughly 9% seen once. A note on this clonotype: Its antigen is not known.

CDR3 length equals 13 residues. The V and J ends lost 7 bases and 6 bases, in that order; junction bases with no gene match: 8. Germline loops: CDR1 SQVTM, CDR2 ANQGSEA. The receptor's source is a human donor in good health (CMV status not recorded). Some clones in this sample may be carry-over from other donors' samples. This chain joins TRBV29-1 and TRBJ2-2; TRBD2 matches at 7 bases. Sequences were obtained from PBMCs. CDR3 sequence: CSGRGLAAGELFF. The CDR3, as DNA: TGCAGCGGTCGAGGTCTAGCGGCCGGGGAGCTGTTTTTT.